One and the same sample provided the 21 T cell receptor beta chains below, sequenced in a study of blood T cell repertoires in COVID-19. Measured with immunoSEQ multiplex PCR; TCRdb has only the in-frame clones, and not every one. The sample has around 250,000 clones; around nine tenths are singletons. The sequenced material came from PBMCs or T cells enriched from blood (not recorded which). These receptors were collected from a woman aged 45-59 years who had recovered from COVID-19.

This chain joins TRBV7-6 and TRBJ2-7, with TRBD1 matching over 9 bases. With V trimmed by 4 bases and J by 2 bases, 3 bases remained unmatched. The CDR3 is 14 amino acids. Germline V gene lookup returns CDR1 SGHVS and CDR2 FNYEAQ. CDR3 sequence reads: CASSSRTGAYEQYF. The DNA of the CDR3 is TGTGCCAGCAGCTCCAGGACAGGGGCCTACGAGCAGTACTTC.

The chain links TRBV23-1 to TRBJ2-2, with D possibly being TRBD2 (7 bases). TRBV23-1 is an ORF; its function is uncertain. The CDR3 covers 16 residues. Trimming took off 4 bases at V and 6 bases at J, with 18 bases between the two ends. The CDR3, as DNA: TGCGCCAGCAGTCCTAGAGGAGGGGGGGCCTCCGGGGAGCTGTTTTTT. Its translation is CASSPRGGGASGELFF.

The chain uses TRBV5-1 and TRBJ1-5; 7 bases map to TRBD1. Germline V gene data show CDR1 as SGHRS and CDR2 as YFSETQ. The CDR3 spans 14 residues. V lost 5 bases and J lost 4; bases outside the gene matches: 6. CDR3 nucleotides: TGCGCCAGCAGGTCCGGGACAGCAAATCAGCCCCAGCATTTT. Encoded protein: CASRSGTANQPQHF.

This clone has a single count. The chain employs TRBV2 and TRBJ1-4, with D maybe TRBD1 (6 bases). Trimming shortened V by 8 bases and J by 0 bases, and 10 bases separated the two germline ends. The CDR3 has 14 residues. The germline V gene has CDR1 SNHLY and CDR2 FYNNEI. The chain's CDR3 is CASQGSTTNEKLFF. The CDR3 DNA follows: TGTGCCAGCCAGGGGAGTACAACTAATGAAAAACTGTTTTTT.

This sequence joins TRBV15 and TRBJ2-7; D uncertain. This CDR3 is built from 13 residues. Deletions cut 7 bases from V and 2 bases from J, with 12 bases between. Germline V lookup: CDR1 LNHNV, CDR2 YYDKDF (reference sequence). Here the CDR3 DNA reads TGTGCCACCAAGAGGCCCTACGCCTACGAGCAGTACTTC. This codes for CATKRPYAYEQYF. Full variable domain (rest looked up from reference TRBV15 and TRBJ2-7): DAMVIQNPRYQVTQFGKPVTLSCSQTLNHNVMYWYQQKSSQAPKLLFHYYDKDFNNEADTPDNFQSRRPNTSFCFLDIRSPGLGDTAMYLCATKRPYAYEQYFGPGTRLTVT.

A single count supports this clone. The chain has TRBV30 and TRBJ2-3; 15 positions match TRBD2. Germline V lookup: CDR1 GTSNPN, CDR2 SVGIG (reference sequence). V lost 3 bases and J lost 5; bases outside the gene matches: 6. The CDR3 is 16 residues long. The CDR3 is CAWSPGLAGGRDTQYF. The CDR3, as DNA: TGTGCCTGGAGCCCCGGACTAGCGGGAGGGAGAGATACGCAGTATTTT.

V is TRBV5-1 and J is TRBJ2-5; TRBD1 aligns across 7 bases. Germline V gene lookup returns CDR1 SGHRS and CDR2 YFSETQ. The V and J ends lost 3 bases and 4 bases, in that order; junction bases with no gene match: 6. There are 14 residues in the CDR3. CDR3 loop: CASSSGQPRETQYF. In nucleotides, the CDR3 is TGCGCCAGCAGCTCGGGACAGCCCCGAGAGACCCAGTACTTC.

V gene TRBV5-8 combines with J gene TRBJ2-7; D gene uncertain. Germline V gene data show CDR1 as SGHTS and CDR2 as YDEGEE. V gave up 0 bases and J gave up 4 bases, with 5 bases separating them. The CDR3 covers 12 residues. This chain's CDR3 is CASSLGQYEQYF. The CDR3 bases are TGTGCCAGCAGCTTGGGTCAGTACGAGCAGTACTTC.

The chain links TRBV5-1 to TRBJ2-1; tentatively, D is TRBD2 (6 bases). The CDR3 spans 17 residues. Germline CDR1 reads SGHRS; CDR2 reads YFSETQ. V dropped 4 bases and J dropped 0 bases, with 17 bases sitting between them. This CDR3 is CASSTGDFLSSYNEQFF. The CDR3 bases are TGCGCCAGCAGCACGGGGGACTTCCTGAGCTCCTACAATGAGCAGTTCTTC.

V is TRBV7-3 and J is TRBJ2-7; TRBD1 is a possible D gene (5 bases). The CDR3 runs 14 residues. Germline values: CDR1 SGHTA, CDR2 FQGTGA. V lost 0 bases, J lost 7 bases, and 13 bases lay in between. The CDR3: CASSLTSNSGEQYF. The CDR3, as DNA: TGTGCCAGCAGCTTAACCTCGAACTCAGGGGAGCAGTACTTC.

The chain carries TRBV11-2 and TRBJ2-1, with D possibly matching TRBD2 (5 bases). The CDR3 covers 15 residues. V was clipped by 0 bases and J by 11 bases, with 17 bases between them. Germline V gene lookup returns CDR1 SGHAT and CDR2 FQNNGV. Here the CDR3 reads CASSLDRRVMRKQFF. CDR3 DNA sequence: TGTGCCAGCAGCTTAGATCGGCGGGTCATGAGGAAGCAGTTCTTC.

The chain is built from TRBV30 and TRBJ2-1; 7 bases fit TRBD1. The V segment lost 1 base and the J segment 3 bases; nucleotides outside the gene matches: 3. The CDR3 sequence is 14 residues long. Germline V gene data show CDR1 as GTSNPN and CDR2 as SVGIG (reference sequence). The CDR3 bases are TGTGCCTGGAGTGGGGGACAGAGCTACAATGAGCAGTTCTTC. This codes for CAWSGGQSYNEQFF.

This chain uses TRBV7-6 with TRBJ2-6; D is possibly TRBD2 (5 bases). CDR3 length: 16 residues. The germline V gene encodes CDR1 SGHVS and CDR2 FNYEAQ. V was cut by 1 base and J by 4 bases, with 11 bases left in between. The CDR3 protein is CASSLVGGGGANVLTF. The CDR3 bases are TGTGCCAGCAGCTTAGTGGGTGGAGGCGGGGCCAACGTCCTGACTTTC.

The chain combines TRBV30 with TRBJ1-2; tentative D call: TRBD1 (6 bases). CDR1 GTSNPN and CDR2 SVGIG come from the germline V gene (reference sequence). Trimming left V 2 bases short and J 4 bases short, with 14 bases between. CDR3 length equals 14 residues. CDR3 amino acids: CAWSNSGVGYGYTF. The CDR3 DNA reads as TGTGCCTGGAGTAACTCAGGGGTGGGCTATGGCTACACCTTC.

In this sample, this clone turned up a few times. This rearrangement joins TRBV28 to TRBJ1-1; tentatively, D is TRBD1 (6 bases). Germline V gene lookup returns CDR1 MDHEN and CDR2 SYDVKM. The V end was cut by 5 bases, the J end by 9 bases, with 16 bases between. The CDR3 is 13 amino acids. CDR3 loop: CASSLTQGFQAFF. The CDR3 DNA follows: TGTGCCAGCAGTCTAACACAGGGTTTCCAAGCTTTCTTT.

The V and J genes are TRBV29-1 and TRBJ1-4; D may be TRBD1 (6 bases). Germline V lookup: CDR1 SQVTM, CDR2 ANQGSEA. V lost 5 bases and J 8 bases, leaving 15 bases between the germline ends. The CDR3 is 13 amino acids. The CDR3 is CSVQAGVGEKLFF. The CDR3 DNA follows: TGCAGCGTTCAAGCAGGGGTGGGGGAAAAACTGTTTTTT.

In its sample, this clone was seen once. The chain carries TRBV18 and TRBJ2-1; weak D call: TRBD2 (5 bases). The germline V and J ends were trimmed by 5 bases and 4 bases, with 15 bases remaining between them. The germline V gene encodes CDR1 KGHSH and CDR2 LQKENI. The CDR3 loop spans 15 amino acids. The CDR3 DNA is TGTGCCAGCTCAAAATCGACGGGGTTATACAATGAGCAGTTCTTC. Amino acids: CASSKSTGLYNEQFF. Using reference TRBV18 and TRBJ2-1 for the parts outside the CDR3, the full variable domain is NAGVMQNPRHLVRRRGQEARLRCSPMKGHSHVYWYRQLPEEGLKFMVYLQKENIIDESGMPKERFSAEFPKEGPSILRIQQVVRGDSAAYFCASSKSTGLYNEQFFGPGTRLTVL.

The chain carries TRBV18 and TRBJ1-6; possibly TRBD1 for D (5 bases). CDR3 length equals 15 residues. CDR1 is KGHSH, CDR2 LQKENI, per germline. Between the trimmed V and J ends, which lost 1 base and 7 bases, there was a span of 11 bases. The CDR3 nucleotides read TGTGCCAGCTCACCACAGACAGACTCGAATTCACCCCTCCACTTT. It is translated as CASSPQTDSNSPLHF.

The chain employs TRBV2 and TRBJ1-2; 7 bases agree with TRBD1. This CDR3 region has 12 residues. Germline CDR1 is SNHLY and CDR2 is FYNNEI. J gave up 1 base and V 8 bases, and 1 base lay outside the gene matches. CDR3: CASGQDNYGYTF. The CDR3, as DNA: TGTGCCAGCGGACAGGATAACTATGGCTACACCTTC.

This chain uses TRBV9 with TRBJ2-2, with a weak D call TRBD2 (5 bases). Looked up from germline, CDR1 is SGDLS and CDR2 is YYNGEE. Trimming shortened V by 4 bases and J by 6 bases, and 13 bases separated the two germline ends. This CDR3 spans 14 amino acids. The CDR3 DNA sequence: TGTGCCAGCAGCCAAGCTGGCGGGTCCGGGGAGCTGTTTTTT. Protein product: CASSQAGGSGELFF.

J is TRBJ1-1 and V is TRBV10-2; D is undetermined. This CDR3 region has 13 residues. The V end lost 2 bases, the J end lost 7 bases, and 11 bases lay between the germline ends. CDR1 is WSHSY, CDR2 SAAADI, per germline. CDR3 in amino acids: CASSEATVGEAFF. CDR3 in DNA: TGCGCCAGCAGTGAGGCCACTGTCGGTGAAGCTTTCTTT.